The source of this T cell receptor (beta chain) is a study of identical twins. TCRdb used MiXCR to reprocess the 5' RACE reads, holding one entry per CDR3 protein. This sample has 150,000 or so distinct CDR3 sequences, with around 3.4% found just once. The V end lost 0 bases, the J end lost 4 bases, and 10 bases lay between the germline ends. Germline loops: CDR1 LNHNV, CDR2 YYDKDF (reference sequence). This CDR3 region has 15 residues. Ten or more counts support this clonotype. Sequenced sample: memory T cells sorted from blood. The chain links TRBV15 to TRBJ1-5; D not certain. The receptor was derived from a man between 18 and 29 years old in good health. In DNA form, the CDR3 reads TGTGCCACCAGCAGAGATAAATCAGGTAATCAGCCCCAGCATTTT. It translates to CATSRDKSGNQPQHF. The complete variable domain, with remaining parts taken from reference TRBV15 and TRBJ1-5, reads DAMVIQNPRYQVTQFGKPVTLSCSQTLNHNVMYWYQQKSSQAPKLLFHYYDKDFNNEADTPDNFQSRRPNTSFCFLDIRSPGLGDTAMYLCATSRDKSGNQPQHFGDGTRLSIL.